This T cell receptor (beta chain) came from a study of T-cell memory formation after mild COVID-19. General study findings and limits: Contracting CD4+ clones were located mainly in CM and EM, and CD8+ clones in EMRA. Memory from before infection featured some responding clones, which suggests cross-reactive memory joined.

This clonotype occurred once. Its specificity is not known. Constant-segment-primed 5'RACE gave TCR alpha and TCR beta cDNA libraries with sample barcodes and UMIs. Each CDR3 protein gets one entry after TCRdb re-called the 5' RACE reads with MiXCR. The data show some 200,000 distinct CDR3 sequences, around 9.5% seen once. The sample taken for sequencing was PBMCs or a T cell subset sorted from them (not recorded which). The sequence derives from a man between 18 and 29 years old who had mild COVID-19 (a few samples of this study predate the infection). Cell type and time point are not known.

The CDR3 loop is CASSYAVSSYEQYF. The CDR3 region has the DNA TGTGCCAGCAGTTACGCGGTCAGCTCCTACGAGCAGTACTTC. The rearrangement joins TRBV6-5 to TRBJ2-7; D is unresolved. In germline, CDR1 is MNHEY, CDR2 SVGAGI. This CDR3 contains 14 residues. Trimming removed 2 bases from V and 0 bases from J, with 8 bases in between.